This T cell receptor (beta chain) was retrieved from a study of sequential checkpoint blockade in melanoma (dated by TCRdb to about 2019). Regarding the research as a whole: Patients were assigned by 1:1 randomization to either first-line nivolumab followed by ipilimumab (arm A) or ipilimumab followed by nivolumab (arm B). Maintenance nivolumab came after each of the two trial sequences. General findings and caveats noted by the study authors: Validation of the response-prediction model combining TCR metrics and mutation burden is needed in larger, independent patient cohorts.

The V and J ends are trimmed by 4 bases and 0 bases, leaving 9 bases between them. Looking up the germline V gene (reference sequence) yields CDR1 MNHEY and CDR2 SMNVEV. From its cysteine to its phenylalanine, the CDR3 spans 14 amino acids. Of all the DNA, just the CDR3 is kept, 42 bases in frame from base 1. Points on this clone: Its antigen specificity is not known. No base-level quality is on record; no much larger clone is a single base apart.

This sample's treatment or condition label indicates: randomized to nivolumab then ipilimumab (arm A) or the reverse (arm B). Prior DNA-damaging chemotherapy had not been received by any trial patient. Thawed PBMCs were sorted on a FACS Aria II flow cytometer to isolate live CD3+CD8+ cells negative for CD19 and CD56. Samples were obtained from patients with melanoma enrolled in CheckMate 064, a randomized, open-label phase II trial of sequential checkpoint blockade. Peripheral blood mononuclear cells were collected by leukapheresis, purified using Ficoll-Paque, and frozen in human serum containing roughly 10% DMSO. Immediately after sorting, the purity of sorted blood CD3+CD8+ cells was verified to be >95%, after which DNA was extracted. The immunoSEQ Assay was used to immunosequence TCRbeta CDR3 regions from genomic DNA. Genomic DNA was amplified by bias-controlled multiplex PCR before high-throughput sequencing. Processing in the source paper ran as follows. To quantify the absolute abundance of each unique TCRbeta CDR3 region, the sequences were collapsed and filtered. Clonality, defined as 1 minus Pielou's evenness, was calculated using only productive rearrangements. A previously published method was used to identify clones whose frequencies were significantly greater in on-treatment samples than in baseline samples. Drawn from immuneACCESS, this table holds only the in-frame rearrangements with V and J called that TCRdb kept. Clones are partly lost; checked studies trace under half to an unresolved V gene and leave the rest unexplained. V, J and clone size were drawn from that table, and D and trimming were deduced from the DNA. In all, the sample holds 25,000 to 35,000 clones, and about 83% of those were seen once. The ten top clones hold roughly a sixth of the sample.

Here the sequenced sample was CD8+ T cells sorted from blood (inferred from file names), taken from a patient given nivolumab and ipilimumab in sequence. This TCR derives from a human donor with melanoma. The sequence links TRBV27 to TRBJ1-1; possibly the D gene is TRBD1, per 6 matching bases. The DNA sequence reads TGTGCCAGCAGTTACAGGGCTTTGAACACTGAAGCTTTCTTT. This translates into CASSYRALNTEAFF.